The 29 T cell receptor beta chains presented below share a single source sample, sequenced in a study of blood T cell repertoires in COVID-19. Assay: immunoSEQ multiplex PCR; the TCRdb copy retains only in-frame clones and omits some. The sample holds roughly 150,000 clones, roughly 89% seen once. Sequenced sample: peripheral blood. The receptors were sampled from a human donor in a cohort sampled during active COVID-19.

The chain is built from TRBV27 and TRBJ2-7; 9 bases agree with TRBD1. CDR3 length equals 16 residues. The germline V gene has CDR1 MNHEY and CDR2 SMNVEV (reference sequence). The CDR3 nucleotides are TGTGCGAGTGCCGCCGCGGGGACAGGGTCAATGGACGAGCAGTACTTC. Amino acids: CASAAAGTGSMDEQYF.

This rearrangement joins TRBV2 to TRBJ2-5; 7 nucleotides match TRBD1. Germline V CDR1 and CDR2: SNHLY, FYNNEI. This CDR3 spans 14 amino acids. V dropped 10 bases and J dropped 0; count of bases not matched to a gene: 8. Here the CDR3 reads CATQGTEYQETQYF. CDR3 DNA: TGTGCCACCCAGGGGACAGAGTACCAAGAGACCCAGTACTTC.

The chain carries TRBV4-1 and TRBJ2-1, with 7 positions matching TRBD1. After removal of 4 bases from V and 6 bases from J, the junction contained 9 bases not matched to a gene. The CDR3 length is 15 residues. Germline V gives CDR1 MGHRA, CDR2 YSYEKL. For the CDR3, the DNA is TGCGCCAGCAGCCTGGGACAGCTTATGTCCAATGAGCAGTTCTTC. Its translation: CASSLGQLMSNEQFF.

The chain recombines TRBV11-2 with TRBJ2-1; 13 nucleotides match TRBD2. The CDR3 has 17 amino acids. V lost 4 bases and J lost 7; bases outside the gene matches: 10. CDR1 and CDR2 from the germline V gene are SGHAT and FQNNGV. In DNA, the CDR3 is TGTGCCAGCAGCTGGCCCCCGACTAGCGGGAGGTCAAATGAGCAGTTCTTC. This gives the protein CASSWPPTSGRSNEQFF.

This clone was detected once. The chain employs TRBV7-2 and TRBJ2-5; weak D call: TRBD1 (6 bases). The CDR3 sequence is 15 residues long. The germline V and J ends were trimmed by 4 bases and 3 bases, with 15 bases remaining between them. Germline CDR1 is SGHTA and CDR2 is FQGNSA. The CDR3 sequence: CASSSPGWTEETQYF. For the CDR3, the DNA is TGTGCCAGCAGCTCCCCGGGATGGACAGAAGAGACCCAGTACTTC.

This chain connects TRBV29-1 to TRBJ2-7; no firm D call. The CDR3 loop spans 13 amino acids. Germline CDR1 is SQVTM and CDR2 is ANQGSEA. The V end lost 3 bases, the J end lost 0 bases, and 9 bases lay between the germline ends. In DNA, the CDR3 is TGCAGCGTTGAGCTCAGAACCTCCTACGAGCAGTACTTC. Its translation is CSVELRTSYEQYF.

The CDR3 protein is CASSPDRGHLSPLHF. The CDR3 DNA sequence: TGTGCCAGCAGCCCGGACAGGGGGCATCTTTCACCCCTCCACTTT. The gene calls are TRBV28 and TRBJ1-6; 11 bases fit TRBD1. The CDR3 totals 15 residues. J gave up 9 bases and V 6 bases, and 7 bases lay outside the gene matches. Looked up from germline, CDR1 is MDHEN and CDR2 is SYDVKM.

The V and J genes are TRBV5-6 and TRBJ2-7; unclear D gene. In germline, CDR1 is SGHDT, CDR2 YYEEEE. CDR3 length equals 15 residues. Trimming shortened V by 0 bases and J by 3 bases, and 13 bases separated the two germline ends. The CDR3 reads CASSLVGELNYEQYF. The CDR3 nucleotides are TGTGCCAGCAGCTTGGTTGGAGAACTCAACTACGAGCAGTACTTC.

The chain recombines TRBV3-1 (or the pseudogene TRBV3-2) with TRBJ1-2, with 12 bases matching TRBD1. The germline CDR1 and CDR2 sequences are LGHDT and YNNKEL (reference sequence). V shed 3 bases, J shed 0 bases, and the junction held 5 bases outside the gene matches. The CDR3 is 17 amino acids. For the CDR3, the DNA is TGTGCCAGCAGCCAGGGACAGGGGGCCTACACTAACTATGGCTACACCTTC. Its protein is CASSQGQGAYTNYGYTF.

The CDR3 here is CASSPSPRTEAFF. The DNA of the CDR3 is TGTGCCAGCAGTCCATCTCCGAGGACTGAAGCTTTCTTT. The chain has TRBV27 and TRBJ1-1, with unresolved D. CDR1 and CDR2 (germline): MNHEY, SMNVEV (reference sequence). V was pared by 5 bases and J by 5 bases, with 12 bases between. The CDR3 length is 13 residues.

The genes are TRBV25-1 and TRBJ2-1, with 9 bases matching TRBD1. Germline loops: CDR1 MGHDK, CDR2 SYGVNS. The CDR3 is 15 amino acids. The V gene end was trimmed by 4 bases and the J gene end by 7 bases; junction bases not matched to a gene: 8. This CDR3 is CASSGWTGETNEQFF. The CDR3 DNA reads as TGTGCCAGCAGTGGGTGGACAGGGGAGACGAATGAGCAGTTCTTC.

The V gene is TRBV9, the J gene TRBJ2-1; D gene ambiguous. From germline, CDR1 is SGDLS and CDR2 YYNGEE. CDR3 length: 14 amino acids. V was shortened by 1 base and J by 0 bases, with 5 bases between the two germline ends. CDR3 in amino acids: CASSVSSSYNEQFF. The CDR3, as DNA: TGTGCCAGCAGCGTATCGAGCTCCTACAATGAGCAGTTCTTC.

The chain joins TRBV14 to TRBJ2-2; a possible D gene is TRBD2 (6 bases). The length of the CDR3 is 14 residues. From germline, CDR1 is SGHDN and CDR2 FVKESK. V was cut by 3 bases and J by 6 bases, with 11 bases left in between. The CDR3 region is CASSHGGIAGELFF. CDR3 DNA: TGTGCCAGCAGCCACGGGGGTATCGCCGGGGAGCTGTTTTTT.

This clone appeared a few times. The chain joins TRBV12-3 or TRBV12-4 to TRBJ2-2; no reliable D call. The CDR3 spans 13 residues. The V end was cut by 1 base, the J end by 7 bases, with 7 bases between. The CDR3 nucleotides are TGTGCCAGCAGTTTAGATCCATTCGGGGAGCTGTTTTTT. Protein sequence: CASSLDPFGELFF.

The gene calls are TRBV7-2 and TRBJ2-7, with 8 bases aligning to TRBD2. The CDR3 contains 15 residues. Germline-derived CDR1 and CDR2 are SGHTA and FQGNSA. V shed 5 bases and J 3 bases; nucleotides not matched to a gene: 9. The CDR3 nucleotides are TGTGCCAGCAGCCTCAAGCGGGAGTCTTTCTACGAGCAGTACTTC. Its protein product is CASSLKRESFYEQYF.

The V call is TRBV5-4, the J call TRBJ1-1, with TRBD1 identical over 9 bases. The CDR3 extends over 14 amino acids. Trimming removed 1 base from V and 4 bases from J; junction bases left unmatched: 2. Germline lookup yields CDR1 SGHNT and CDR2 YYREEE (reference sequence). The CDR3 protein is CASSLTGGGTEAFF. CDR3 DNA: TGTGCCAGCAGCTTGACAGGGGGCGGCACTGAAGCTTTCTTT.

In DNA form, the CDR3 reads TGTGCCAGTAGCCCCCAGCGCTCTGGGGCCAACGTCCTGACTTTC. Translating it yields CASSPQRSGANVLTF. This chain links TRBV19 with TRBJ2-6; D gene ambiguous. V was clipped by 6 bases and J by 0 bases, with 9 bases between them. This CDR3 region has 15 residues. Germline V lookup: CDR1 LNHDA, CDR2 SQIVND (reference sequence).

The J gene is TRBJ2-2, the V gene TRBV28; 7 bases are shared with TRBD1. Germline trimming cut 2 bases from V and 1 base from J; bases unmatched to any gene: 1. This CDR3 is built from 15 residues. The germline V gene encodes CDR1 MDHEN and CDR2 SYDVKM. CDR3 DNA sequence: TGTGCCAGCAGTTTAAACAGGGGGAACACCGGGGAGCTGTTTTTT. Encoded protein: CASSLNRGNTGELFF.

The V and J genes are TRBV7-2 and TRBJ2-7, with a possible D match to TRBD1 (6 bases). The CDR3 totals 16 residues. Trimming pared 4 bases from V and 2 bases from J, leaving 18 bases between. Per the germline V gene, CDR1 is SGHTA and CDR2 is FQGNSA. The CDR3 DNA is TGTGCCAGCAGCTCCTCAGGGGCAGGGGTGCCCTACGAGCAGTACTTC. This gives the protein CASSSSGAGVPYEQYF.

The chain is built from TRBV12-2 and TRBJ1-1; the table's D gene call, TRBD1, was not cross checked with the DNA. TRBV12-2 is a recognized pseudogene. The CDR3 covers 15 residues. CDR3 sequence (DNA): TGTGCAAGTCGCTCTTCACCCTCTCGACAGGGGGAAGCTTTCTTT. The encoded protein is CASRSSPSRQGEAFF.

V is TRBV6-5 and J is TRBJ1-3; 11 nucleotides align to TRBD1. This CDR3 contains 16 residues. The germline V gene has CDR1 MNHEY and CDR2 SVGAGI. J was trimmed by 4 bases and V by 2 bases; bases with no gene match: 4. In DNA form, the CDR3 reads TGTGCCAGCAGTTACGGACAGGGGGCGGGCGGAAACACCATATATTTT. It encodes CASSYGQGAGGNTIYF.

The V gene is TRBV10-1, the J gene TRBJ2-6; D remains unclear. V was clipped by 7 bases and J by 0 bases, with 13 bases between them. Germline V gene lookup returns CDR1 WNHNN and CDR2 SYGVQD (reference sequence). The CDR3 spans 16 residues. CDR3 sequence reads: CASIPGPSSGANVLTF. CDR3 nucleotides: TGCGCCAGCATCCCAGGCCCAAGCTCTGGGGCCAACGTCCTGACTTTC.

The genes are TRBV23-1 and TRBJ2-2, with 12 bases that match TRBD2. TRBV23-1 is given ORF status, its function remaining uncertain. The junction had 20 bases not matched to a gene; V was cut back by 3 bases and J by 9 bases. The CDR3 loop spans 20 amino acids. CDR3 in amino acids: CASSHSGLAGVLGKHRELFF. Here the CDR3 DNA reads TGCGCCAGCAGTCATTCGGGACTAGCGGGCGTTCTCGGAAAGCATCGGGAGCTGTTTTTT.

The chain has TRBV4-1 and TRBJ2-7; 11 nucleotides line up with TRBD2. The germline CDR1 and CDR2 sequences are MGHRA and YSYEKL. Trimming removed 6 bases from V and 3 bases from J; junction bases left unmatched: 7. The CDR3 sequence is 15 residues long. In DNA, the CDR3 is TGCGCCAGCAGACCTACTAGCGGGGGAAACTACGAGCAGTACTTC. It encodes CASRPTSGGNYEQYF.

This chain connects TRBV11-2 to TRBJ2-1, with D unresolved. Germline-derived CDR1 and CDR2 are SGHAT and FQNNGV. Trimming cost V 5 bases and J 2 bases, with 7 bases left between them. This CDR3 comprises 13 residues. The CDR3 loop is CASSPITYNEQFF. CDR3 DNA: TGTGCCAGCAGCCCTATAACCTACAATGAGCAGTTCTTC.

The V and J genes are TRBV27 and TRBJ1-5; TRBD1 is a possible D gene (5 bases). The germline V gene encodes CDR1 MNHEY and CDR2 SMNVEV (reference sequence). The CDR3 is 15 amino acids. Trimming stripped 0 bases from V and 5 bases from J, with 11 bases between. CDR3 residues: CASSLSRGGDQPQHF. The CDR3 nucleotides are TGTGCCAGCAGTTTATCGCGGGGCGGCGATCAGCCCCAGCATTTT.

This rearrangement joins TRBV6-5 to TRBJ1-2; D gene uncertain. Germline V gene lookup returns CDR1 MNHEY and CDR2 SVGAGI. V lost 10 bases to trimming and J lost 0 bases, with 18 bases between them. This CDR3 region has 15 residues. The DNA for the CDR3 is TGTGCCACCGCCTCCCGGGGAGGGTCTAACTATGGCTACACCTTC. It encodes CATASRGGSNYGYTF.

The chain carries TRBV5-1 and TRBJ2-5; a possible D gene is TRBD2 (6 bases). The CDR3 totals 12 residues. V gave up 5 bases and J gave up 5 bases, with 10 bases separating them. Per the germline V gene, CDR1 is SGHRS and CDR2 is YFSETQ. CDR3: CASRAGMETQYF. The CDR3 DNA sequence: TGCGCCAGCAGGGCGGGGATGGAGACCCAGTACTTC.

This clone has only one observation. The genes are TRBV5-8 and TRBJ1-6; D is perhaps TRBD1 (6 bases). V lost 7 bases, J lost 9 bases, and 11 bases lay in between. The CDR3 spans 12 residues. Germline V gene data show CDR1 as SGHTS and CDR2 as YDEGEE. The CDR3: CASDRRSSPLHF. The CDR3 nucleotides are TGTGCCAGCGACAGGCGGAGTTCACCCCTCCACTTT.